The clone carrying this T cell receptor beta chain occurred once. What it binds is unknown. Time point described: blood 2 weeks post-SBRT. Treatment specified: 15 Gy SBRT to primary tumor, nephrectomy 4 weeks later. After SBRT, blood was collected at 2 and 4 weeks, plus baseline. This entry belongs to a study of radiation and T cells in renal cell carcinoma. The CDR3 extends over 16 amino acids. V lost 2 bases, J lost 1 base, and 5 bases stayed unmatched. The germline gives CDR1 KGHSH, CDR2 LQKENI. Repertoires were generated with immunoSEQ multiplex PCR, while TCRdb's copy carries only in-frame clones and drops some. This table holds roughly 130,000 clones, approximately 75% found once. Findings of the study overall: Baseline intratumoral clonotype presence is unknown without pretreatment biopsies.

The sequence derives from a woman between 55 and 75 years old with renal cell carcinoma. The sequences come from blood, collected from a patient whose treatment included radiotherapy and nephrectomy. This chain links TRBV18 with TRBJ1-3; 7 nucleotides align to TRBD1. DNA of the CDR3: TGTGCCAGCTCACCAGTTGACAGGGTTTCTGGAAACACCATATATTTT. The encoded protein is CASSPVDRVSGNTIYF. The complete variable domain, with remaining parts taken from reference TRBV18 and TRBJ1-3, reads NAGVMQNPRHLVRRRGQEARLRCSPMKGHSHVYWYRQLPEEGLKFMVYLQKENIIDESGMPKERFSAEFPKEGPSILRIQQVVRGDSAAYFCASSPVDRVSGNTIYFGEGSWLTVV.